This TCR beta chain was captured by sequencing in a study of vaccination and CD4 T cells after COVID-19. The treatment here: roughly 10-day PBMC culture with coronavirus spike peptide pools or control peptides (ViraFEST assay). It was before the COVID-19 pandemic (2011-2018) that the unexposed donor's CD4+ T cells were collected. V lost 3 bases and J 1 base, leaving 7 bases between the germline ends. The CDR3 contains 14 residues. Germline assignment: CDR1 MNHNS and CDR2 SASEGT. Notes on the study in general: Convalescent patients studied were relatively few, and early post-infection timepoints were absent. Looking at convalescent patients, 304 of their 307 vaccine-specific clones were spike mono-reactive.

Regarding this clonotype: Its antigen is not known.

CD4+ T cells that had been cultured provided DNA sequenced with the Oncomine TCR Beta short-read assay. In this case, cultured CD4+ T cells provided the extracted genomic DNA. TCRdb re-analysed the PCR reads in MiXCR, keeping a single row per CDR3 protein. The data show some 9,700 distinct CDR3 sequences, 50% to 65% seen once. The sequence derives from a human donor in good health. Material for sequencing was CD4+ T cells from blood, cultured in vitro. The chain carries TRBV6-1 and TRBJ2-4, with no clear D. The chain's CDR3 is CASSDRWAKNIQYF. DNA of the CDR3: TGTGCCAGCAGTGACAGGTGGGCCAAAAACATTCAGTACTTC.